One and the same sample provided the 7 T cell receptor beta chains below, sequenced in a study of cytomegalovirus exposure and HLA in healthy donors. Amplification used 60 Vbeta primers and 13 Jbeta primers. Clones were sequenced by immunoSEQ multiplex PCR, and TCRdb holds only the in-frame ones, with some missing. The sample lists more than 95,000 clones; roughly 80% were seen once. Material: PBMCs. These receptors originate from a man aged 18 to 30 in good health and CMV-seropositive.

The chain links TRBV7-2 to TRBJ1-2; 8 bases fit TRBD1. Germline loops: CDR1 SGHTA, CDR2 FQGNSA. J gave up 6 bases and V 5 bases, and 11 bases lay outside the gene matches. CDR3 length equals 15 residues. This chain's CDR3 is CASSPPGGDINGYTF. The CDR3 DNA reads TGTGCCAGCAGCCCGCCAGGGGGCGACATAAATGGCTACACCTTC.

The chain uses TRBV19 and TRBJ2-5; 7 bases are a match to TRBD2. This CDR3 is 14 amino acids long. The germline CDR1 and CDR2 sequences are LNHDA and SQIVND (reference sequence). V lost 10 bases to trimming and J lost 3 bases; unmatched junction nucleotides: 11. CDR3 protein: CATNPGGGKETQYF. The CDR3 nucleotides read TGTGCCACCAATCCCGGCGGGGGTAAAGAGACCCAGTACTTC.

The chain joins TRBV7-9 to TRBJ2-7; 7 nucleotides align to TRBD1. Germline V lookup: CDR1 SEHNR, CDR2 FQNEAQ (reference sequence). Trimming removed 5 bases from V and 6 bases from J; junction bases left unmatched: 13. CDR3 length: 15 residues. CDR3: CASSTRTGPTPEQYF. The DNA of the CDR3 is TGTGCCAGCAGCACTCGGACAGGCCCCACTCCCGAGCAGTACTTC.

This clone was seen repeatedly, ten times or more. The V and J genes are TRBV6-1 and TRBJ2-1, with 8 bases identical to TRBD2. The CDR3 is 16 amino acids. The V gene end was trimmed by 3 bases and the J gene end by 4 bases; junction bases not matched to a gene: 8. CDR1 and CDR2 from the germline V gene are MNHNS and SASEGT. CDR3 sequence reads: CASSENAGGLYNEQFF. The CDR3 nucleotides are TGTGCCAGCAGTGAGAACGCGGGAGGTCTGTACAATGAGCAGTTCTTC.

This clone was counted a few times. The rearrangement uses TRBV9 and TRBJ2-2; the match to TRBD1 covers 7 bases. Trimming removed 4 bases from V and 8 bases from J; junction bases left unmatched: 5. CDR3 length: 13 amino acids. Germline-derived CDR1 and CDR2 are SGDLS and YYNGEE. CDR3 sequence (DNA): TGTGCCAGCAGCCCTAACAGGGGTGGGGAGCTGTTTTTT. Protein: CASSPNRGGELFF.

The chain links TRBV2 to TRBJ1-2; D is possibly TRBD1 (5 bases). Germline CDR1 SNHLY, CDR2 FYNNEI. Trimming took off 4 bases at V and 5 bases at J, with 17 bases between the two ends. The CDR3 sequence is 15 residues long. This CDR3 reads CASSGLPGSSYGYTF. The CDR3 nucleotides read TGTGCCAGCAGTGGTCTCCCAGGGTCCTCATATGGCTACACCTTC.

The chain links TRBV27 to TRBJ2-1, with a weak D call TRBD2 (6 bases). In germline, CDR1 is MNHEY, CDR2 SMNVEV (reference sequence). The CDR3 runs to 14 residues. Trimming shortened V by 6 bases and J by 5 bases, and 14 bases separated the two germline ends. CDR3 DNA: TGTGCCAGCAGATTCGGACTATCAGACAATGAGCAGTTCTTC. This sequence encodes CASRFGLSDNEQFF.